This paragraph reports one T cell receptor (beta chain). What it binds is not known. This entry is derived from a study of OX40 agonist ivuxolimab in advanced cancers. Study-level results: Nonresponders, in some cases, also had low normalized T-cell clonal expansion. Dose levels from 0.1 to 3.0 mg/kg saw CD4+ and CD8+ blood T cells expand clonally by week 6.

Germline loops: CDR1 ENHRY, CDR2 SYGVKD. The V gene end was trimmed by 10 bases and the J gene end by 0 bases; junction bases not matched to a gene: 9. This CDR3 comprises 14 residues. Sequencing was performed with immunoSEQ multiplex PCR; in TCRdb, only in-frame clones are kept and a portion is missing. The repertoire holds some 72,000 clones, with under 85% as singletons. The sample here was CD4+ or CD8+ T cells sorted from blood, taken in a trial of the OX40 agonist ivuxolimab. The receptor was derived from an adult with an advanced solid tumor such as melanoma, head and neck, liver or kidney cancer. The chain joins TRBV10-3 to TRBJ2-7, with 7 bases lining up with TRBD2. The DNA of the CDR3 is TGTGCCACCCGCGGGGGTTCTAGCTCCTACGAGCAGTACTTC. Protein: CATRGGSSSYEQYF.